This entry describes one T cell receptor (beta chain). Its antigen is unidentified. The sample comes from a study of blood T cells in healthy people across ages. Russia was home to the donors, healthy Caucasian individuals aged roughly 6 to 90. The total RNA that was extracted per sample amounted to at least 5.5 micrograms. CDR1 is MGHRA, CDR2 YSYEKL, per germline. The CDR3 is 14 amino acids. Through a sample-barcoded 5' primer and a J-beta primer mix, a second PCR was run for 7 to 11 cycles. Through a template-switch adaptor with 12 random nucleotides, each cDNA molecule received a tag. A single record per CDR3 protein comes from TCRdb applying MiXCR to the 5' RACE reads. Among roughly 1.4 million distinct CDR3 sequences listed, 59% were seen once. Study-wide results and limits: Among T cells, TCR beta diversity per million cells dropped roughly linearly as age rose.

V is TRBV4-1 and J is TRBJ2-1; 9 bases match TRBD1. The tail of the sequence fits TRBJ2-7 better, so the J call may be wrong. The sequencing input was blood. The clonotype originates from a man younger than 35 in good health. The CDR3 nucleotides are TGCGCCAGCAGCCAAAGGGGACAGGGCAGCGAGCAGTACTTC. It is translated as CASSQRGQGSEQYF.